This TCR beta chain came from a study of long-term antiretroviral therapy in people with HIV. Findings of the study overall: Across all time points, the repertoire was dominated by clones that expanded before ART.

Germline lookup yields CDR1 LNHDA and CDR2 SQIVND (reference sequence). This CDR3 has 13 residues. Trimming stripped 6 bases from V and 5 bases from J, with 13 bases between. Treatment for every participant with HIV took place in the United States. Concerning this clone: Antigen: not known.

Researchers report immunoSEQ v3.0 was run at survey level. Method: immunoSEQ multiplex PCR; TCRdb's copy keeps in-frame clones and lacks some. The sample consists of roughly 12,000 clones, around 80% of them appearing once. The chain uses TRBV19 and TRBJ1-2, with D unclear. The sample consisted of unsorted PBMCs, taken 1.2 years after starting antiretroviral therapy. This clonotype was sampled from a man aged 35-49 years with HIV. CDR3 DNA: TGTGCCAGTAGCCCAGCCCTGTTATATGGCTACACCTTC. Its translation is CASSPALLYGYTF.